Below are 21 T cell receptor beta chains sequenced from a single sample in a study of blood T cell repertoires in COVID-19. This table comes from immunoSEQ multiplex PCR, and its TCRdb copy is limited to in-frame clones, with some not included. The sample shows 220,000 or so clones, around 81% of them seen only once. The sequencing sample was made of peripheral blood. The source is a woman between 65 and 79 years old with acute or convalescent COVID-19.

This rearrangement joins TRBV27 to TRBJ2-1, with D tentatively TRBD1 (6 bases). V was shortened by 6 bases and J by 1 base, with 10 bases between the two germline ends. Germline V gene sequence: CDR1 MNHEY, CDR2 SMNVEV (reference sequence). This CDR3 is 14 amino acids long. In DNA form, the CDR3 reads TGTGCCAGCAGGGACCAGGGGTCCTACAATGAGCAGTTCTTC. Protein product: CASRDQGSYNEQFF.

A word on this clone: Within the sample, other DNA sequences also encode this same CDR3. This chain connects TRBV30 to TRBJ1-5; 8 bases line up with TRBD1. Trimming removed 0 bases from V and 5 bases from J; junction bases left unmatched: 0. Germline V gene sequence: CDR1 GTSNPN, CDR2 SVGIG (reference sequence). The CDR3 sequence is 13 residues long. CDR3 amino acids: CAWSVTGDQPQHF. DNA for the CDR3: TGTGCCTGGAGTGTGACAGGGGATCAGCCCCAGCATTTT.

The genes are TRBV7-2 and TRBJ1-3; 9 nucleotides align to TRBD1. Germline CDR1 SGHTA, CDR2 FQGNSA. The V and J ends lost 5 bases and 2 bases, in that order; junction bases with no gene match: 16. This CDR3 contains 19 residues. CDR3 sequence (DNA): TGTGCCAGCAGCACGGGACAGGGAGGGGGTTCGGTGACTGGAAACACCATATATTTT. Protein: CASSTGQGGGSVTGNTIYF.

CDR3 residues: CASSYLTGAWQPQHF. Written as DNA, the CDR3 is TGTGCCAGCAGTTACTTAACAGGGGCTTGGCAGCCCCAGCATTTT. The V call is TRBV28, the J call TRBJ1-5; 7 bases fit TRBD1. Germline V gives CDR1 MDHEN, CDR2 SYDVKM. V lost 4 bases and J lost 7; bases outside the gene matches: 10. The CDR3 extends over 15 amino acids.

V and J are TRBV14 and TRBJ2-2; TRBD1 is a possible D gene (5 bases). The CDR3 loop spans 15 amino acids. CDR1 and CDR2 (germline): SGHDN, FVKESK. The ends were cut back, 2 bases at V and 6 bases at J, with 13 bases in the middle. Here the CDR3 DNA reads TGTGCCAGCAGCCAATGGGGCGGTCTGCCCGGGGAGCTGTTTTTT. It encodes CASSQWGGLPGELFF.

This sequence joins TRBV30 and TRBJ2-1; weak D call: TRBD1 (5 bases). With 1 base removed from V and 10 bases from J, the gap between germline ends came to 11 bases. Germline assignment: CDR1 GTSNPN and CDR2 SVGIG (reference sequence). The CDR3 covers 12 residues. The CDR3 here is CAWSGRALEQFF. The DNA for the CDR3 is TGTGCCTGGAGTGGCAGGGCCCTAGAGCAGTTCTTC.

The rearrangement joins TRBV2 to TRBJ1-5; D remains ambiguous. This CDR3 comprises 12 residues. V shed 7 bases and J shed 7 bases, with 11 bases lying between them. CDR1 is SNHLY, CDR2 FYNNEI, per germline. CDR3 sequence: CASTGENQPQHF. CDR3 sequence (DNA): TGTGCCAGCACCGGGGAGAACCAGCCCCAGCATTTT. Based on the CDR3 plus reference TRBV2 and TRBJ1-5, the full variable domain is EPEVTQTPSHQVTQMGQEVILRCVPISNHLYFYWYRQILGQKVEFLVSFYNNEISEKSEIFDDQFSVERPDGSNFTLKIRSTKLEDSAMYFCASTGENQPQHFGDGTRLSIL.

V usage is TRBV28 and J usage is TRBJ1-5; maybe TRBD1 (5 bases). V was pared by 5 bases and J by 0 bases, with 14 bases between. CDR1 and CDR2 from the germline V gene are MDHEN and SYDVKM. This CDR3 has 16 amino acids. The CDR3 protein is CASSPLTVRSNQPQHF. CDR3 coding DNA: TGTGCCAGCAGTCCACTGACAGTACGTAGCAATCAGCCCCAGCATTTT. The full variable domain, completed using reference TRBV28 and TRBJ1-5, is DVKVTQSSRYLVKRTGEKVFLECVQDMDHENMFWYRQDPGLGLRLIYFSYDVKMKEKGDIPEGYSVSREKKERFSLILESASTNQTSMYLCASSPLTVRSNQPQHFGDGTRLSIL.

In its sample, this clone was seen once. The chain joins TRBV5-5 to TRBJ1-1; 10 bases line up with TRBD1. The germline gives CDR1 SGHKS, CDR2 YYEKEE (reference sequence). The V gene end was trimmed by 4 bases and the J gene end by 4 bases; junction bases not matched to a gene: 4. The CDR3 length is 14 residues. The CDR3 nucleotides read TGTGCCAGCAGCGTCCGGGACAGGGGCACTGAAGCTTTCTTT. It encodes CASSVRDRGTEAFF.

The chain combines TRBV6-1 with TRBJ2-2; 9 positions agree with TRBD1. CDR1 and CDR2 (germline): MNHNS, SASEGT. Trimming cost V 2 bases and J 6 bases; bases outside gene matches: 4. CDR3 length: 15 residues. CDR3 nucleotides: TGTGCCAGCAGTGAACCGGGACAGGGTTCCGGGGAGCTGTTTTTT. The encoded protein is CASSEPGQGSGELFF.

The chain employs TRBV2 and TRBJ2-7; 10 nucleotides agree with TRBD1. CDR3 length: 15 residues. The germline CDR1 and CDR2 sequences are SNHLY and FYNNEI. V shed 4 bases, J shed 4 bases, and the junction held 7 bases outside the gene matches. The CDR3 loop is CASSVEGQGLYEQYF. CDR3 nucleotides: TGTGCCAGCAGTGTGGAGGGACAGGGGTTGTACGAGCAGTACTTC.

The chain is built from TRBV15 and TRBJ2-1; perhaps TRBD1 as D (6 bases). This CDR3 has 17 residues. The ends were cut back, 0 bases at V and 7 bases at J, with 19 bases in the middle. CDR1 and CDR2 from the germline V gene are LNHNV and YYDKDF (reference sequence). The CDR3 DNA follows: TGTGCCACCAGCAGAGATTATGGGCAGGGGATTCGGAATGAGCAGTTCTTC. Residues: CATSRDYGQGIRNEQFF.

CDR3 DNA sequence: TGTGCCAGCAGCTTGACAGGGTGGGGGATAAATTCACCCCTCCACTTT. This encodes CASSLTGWGINSPLHF. J is TRBJ1-6 and V is TRBV5-4, with a weak D call TRBD1 (6 bases). This CDR3 is built from 16 residues. Trimming took off 1 base at V and 7 bases at J, with 15 bases between the two ends. CDR1 SGHNT and CDR2 YYREEE come from the germline V gene (reference sequence).

This rearrangement joins TRBV18 to TRBJ2-7, with D tentatively TRBD1 (6 bases). V was pared by 10 bases and J by 0 bases, with 10 bases between. The CDR3 runs to 12 residues. Germline V gene data show CDR1 as KGHSH and CDR2 as LQKENI. The CDR3 bases are TGTGCCACCGCAGGGGCCTCCTACGAGCAGTACTTC. Protein sequence: CATAGASYEQYF.

This clone was seen only once. This chain links TRBV20-1 with TRBJ2-1; unclear D gene. Looked up from germline, CDR1 is DFQATT and CDR2 is SNEGSKA (reference sequence). Trimming shortened V by 4 bases and J by 5 bases, and 3 bases separated the two germline ends. The CDR3 consists of 10 residues. The CDR3 DNA is TGCAGTGCTACTGACAATGAGCAGTTCTTC. Its protein product is CSATDNEQFF.

The chain is built from TRBV7-2 and TRBJ1-5; the D is unclear. Germline V gives CDR1 SGHTA, CDR2 FQGNSA. V lost 3 bases to trimming and J lost 4 bases, with 7 bases between them. This CDR3 has 13 residues. The CDR3 sequence is CASSFQTNQPQHF. CDR3 nucleotide sequence: TGTGCCAGCAGCTTCCAAACTAATCAGCCCCAGCATTTT.

The chain carries TRBV7-8 and TRBJ2-7; TRBD2 is a possible D gene (5 bases). The CDR3 sequence is 11 residues long. Germline V gene data show CDR1 as SGHVS and CDR2 as FQNEAQ. V was cut by 5 bases and J by 7 bases, with 9 bases left in between. Here the CDR3 DNA reads TGTGCCAGCAGCCAAAGCGGTGAGCAGTACTTC. It yields the protein CASSQSGEQYF.

This chain joins TRBV2 and TRBJ1-4; 9 bases are a match to TRBD1. Germline values: CDR1 SNHLY, CDR2 FYNNEI. This CDR3 is built from 17 residues. The V and J ends lost 3 bases and 3 bases, in that order; junction bases with no gene match: 8. This CDR3 reads CASSDLGTGSSNEKLFF. In DNA, the CDR3 is TGTGCCAGCAGTGATCTAGGGACAGGGAGCTCTAATGAAAAACTGTTTTTT.

The chain carries TRBV7-2 and TRBJ2-7; D may be TRBD2 (6 bases). The CDR3 loop spans 14 amino acids. The ends were cut back, 7 bases at V and 7 bases at J, with 20 bases in the middle. Germline assignment: CDR1 SGHTA and CDR2 FQGNSA. CDR3 loop: CASTQMEGSGEQYF. DNA of the CDR3: TGTGCCAGCACCCAGATGGAGGGGTCGGGAGAGCAGTACTTC.

This clone was counted once. The chain carries TRBV7-6 and TRBJ2-5, with D maybe TRBD2 (5 bases). The germline CDR1 and CDR2 sequences are SGHVS and FNYEAQ. This CDR3 region has 14 residues. Deletions cut 5 bases from V and 1 base from J, with 11 bases between. The CDR3 DNA is TGTGCCAGCAGCCCTGACTACTCCCAAGAGACCCAGTACTTC. This translates into CASSPDYSQETQYF.

The CDR3 reads CASSPSDEGYTF. The CDR3 region has the DNA TGTGCCAGCAGTCCTTCAGATGAAGGCTACACCTTC. The chain uses TRBV6-5 and TRBJ1-2; D ambiguous. V was cut by 5 bases and J by 8 bases, with 12 bases left in between. CDR1 is MNHEY, CDR2 SVGAGI, per germline. The CDR3 loop spans 12 amino acids.